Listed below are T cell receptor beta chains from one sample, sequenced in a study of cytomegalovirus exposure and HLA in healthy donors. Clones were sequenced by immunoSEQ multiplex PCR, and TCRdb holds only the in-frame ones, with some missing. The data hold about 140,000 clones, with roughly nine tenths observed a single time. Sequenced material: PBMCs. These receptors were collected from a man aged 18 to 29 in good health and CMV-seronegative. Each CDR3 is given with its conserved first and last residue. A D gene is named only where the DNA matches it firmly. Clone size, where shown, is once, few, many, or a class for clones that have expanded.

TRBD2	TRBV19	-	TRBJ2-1	CASRDGAGGYNEQFF	TGTGCCAGCCGTGACGGAGCGGGGGGATACAATGAGCAGTTCTTC
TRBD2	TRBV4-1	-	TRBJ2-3	CASSQLTGLAGRDTDTQYF	TGCGCCAGCAGCCAGCTCACCGGACTAGCGGGGAGAGACACAGATACGCAGTATTTT
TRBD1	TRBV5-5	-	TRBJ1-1	CASSSGQGVNTEAFF	TGTGCCAGCAGCTCCGGACAGGGGGTAAACACTGAAGCTTTCTTT
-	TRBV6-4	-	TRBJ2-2	CASSAQDTGELFF	TGTGCCAGCAGTGCCCAGGACACCGGGGAGCTGTTTTTT
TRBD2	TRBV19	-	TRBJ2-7	CASRLAASSYEQYF	TGTGCCAGTAGGCTAGCGGCCAGCTCCTACGAGCAGTACTTC
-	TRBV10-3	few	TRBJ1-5	CAISGGQRDQPQHF	TGTGCCATCAGTGGGGGACAACGTGATCAGCCCCAGCATTTT
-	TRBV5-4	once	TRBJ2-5	CASSLGLQETQYF	TGTGCCAGCAGCCTGGGACTCCAAGAGACCCAGTACTTC
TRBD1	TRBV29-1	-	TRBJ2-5	CSVEDWRQGWKETQYF	TGCAGCGTTGAAGATTGGAGACAGGGTTGGAAGGAGACCCAGTACTTC
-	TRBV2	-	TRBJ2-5	CASSKSQETQYF	TGTGCCAGCAGCAAGAGTCAAGAGACCCAGTACTTC
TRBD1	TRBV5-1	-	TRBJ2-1	CASSTGTANYNEQFF	TGCGCCAGCAGCACTGGGACAGCCAATTACAATGAGCAGTTCTTC
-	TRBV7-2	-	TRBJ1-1	CASSLAYGGPTEAFF	TGTGCCAGCAGCTTAGCCTACGGGGGGCCCACTGAAGCTTTCTTT
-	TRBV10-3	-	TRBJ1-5	CAISESTNQPQHF	TGTGCCATCAGTGAGTCGACAAATCAGCCCCAGCATTTT
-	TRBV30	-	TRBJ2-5	CAWSRLISSYQETQYF	TGTGCCTGGAGTCGCCTTATCTCGAGTTACCAAGAGACCCAGTACTTC
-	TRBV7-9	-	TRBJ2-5	CASSFSLNRVERQETQYF	TGTGCCAGCAGCTTCAGTTTAAACAGGGTTGAGAGGCAAGAGACCCAGTACTTC
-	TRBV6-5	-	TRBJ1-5	CASSSQGGQPQHF	TGTGCCAGCAGTTCACAGGGCGGTCAGCCCCAGCATTTT
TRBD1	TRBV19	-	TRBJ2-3	CASSRQGATDTQYF	TGTGCCAGTAGTAGGCAGGGGGCAACAGATACGCAGTATTTT
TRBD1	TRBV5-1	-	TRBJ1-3	CASSLDHRGGNTIYF	TGCGCCAGCAGCTTGGACCACAGGGGGGGAAACACCATATATTTT
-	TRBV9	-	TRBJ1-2	CASSEGDVANYGYTF	TGTGCCAGCAGCGAGGGGGACGTTGCTAACTATGGCTACACCTTC
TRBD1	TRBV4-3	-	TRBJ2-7	CASSPDRDSPYEQYF	TGCGCCAGCAGCCCAGACCGGGACAGTCCCTACGAGCAGTACTTC
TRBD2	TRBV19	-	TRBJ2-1	CASSMSTSGSGIRQFF	TGTGCCAGTAGTATGTCCACTAGCGGGAGTGGGATACGGCAGTTCTTC
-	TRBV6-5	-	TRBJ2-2	CASSYLRRDKPGELFF	TGTGCCAGCAGTTACCTCAGGAGGGATAAGCCCGGGGAGCTGTTTTTT
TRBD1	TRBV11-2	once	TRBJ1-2	CASSPLDRTINGYTF	TGTGCCAGCAGCCCTTTGGACAGGACGATCAATGGCTACACCTTC